Each of the 29 T cell receptor beta chains below was sequenced from the same sample in a study of immune cell composition in non-small cell lung cancer. Data came from immunoSEQ multiplex PCR; TCRdb stores just in-frame clones and leaves some out. The data show approximately 3,100 clones, over 75% seen once. The same specimen was also included in a second study, on CD4 T cells in lung cancer.

Material for sequencing was lung tumor tissue. The receptor source for this set is a human donor with non-small cell lung cancer.

V and J are TRBV7-2 and TRBJ2-1, with D possibly TRBD2 on 6 matching bases. This CDR3 has 15 amino acids. Trimming stripped 7 bases from V and 0 bases from J, with 13 bases between. CDR1 is SGHTA and CDR2 is FQGNSA in the germline V gene. The CDR3 loop is CASTLGLSSYNEQFF. For the CDR3, the DNA is TGTGCCAGCACCCTGGGACTGAGCTCCTACAATGAGCAGTTCTTC.

This rearrangement joins TRBV9 to TRBJ2-3; TRBD2 agrees at 9 bases. Germline CDR1 is SGDLS and CDR2 is YYNGEE. The CDR3 totals 14 residues. J lost 6 bases, V lost 3 bases, and 5 bases had no gene match. DNA for the CDR3: TGTGCCAGCAGCGAAGCGGGAGGACGGGATACGCAGTATTTT. Amino acid sequence: CASSEAGGRDTQYF.

The chain carries TRBV28 and TRBJ1-1; TRBD1 agrees at 9 bases. J lost 1 base, V lost 1 base, and 7 bases had no gene match. The germline V gene has CDR1 MDHEN and CDR2 SYDVKM. This CDR3 has 17 amino acids. CDR3: CASSLFHRGQANTEAFF. CDR3 DNA sequence: TGTGCCAGCAGTTTATTTCACAGGGGGCAAGCGAACACTGAAGCTTTCTTT. The full variable domain, with the rest looked up from reference TRBV28 and TRBJ1-1, is DVKVTQSSRYLVKRTGEKVFLECVQDMDHENMFWYRQDPGLGLRLIYFSYDVKMKEKGDIPEGYSVSREKKERFSLILESASTNQTSMYLCASSLFHRGQANTEAFFGQGTRLTVV.

V is TRBV5-1 and J is TRBJ2-1; the D gene is possibly TRBD2 (6 bases). V lost 0 bases and J lost 3, with 10 bases in between. The CDR3 loop spans 15 amino acids. Germline lookup yields CDR1 SGHRS and CDR2 YFSETQ. As DNA, the CDR3 is TGCGCCAGCAGCTTGGTAGCGGAGCACTACAATGAGCAGTTCTTC. Protein: CASSLVAEHYNEQFF.

The sample holds a few counts of this clone. The rearrangement links TRBV19 to TRBJ2-5; 10 nucleotides match TRBD1. Germline V lookup: CDR1 LNHDA, CDR2 SQIVND (reference sequence). V gave up 4 bases and J gave up 7 bases; unmatched junction bases: 9. The length of the CDR3 is 15 residues. Here the CDR3 reads CASSRGPTGGGTQYF. In DNA, the CDR3 is TGTGCCAGTAGTAGGGGCCCGACAGGGGGCGGGACCCAGTACTTC.

This chain joins TRBV13 and TRBJ2-1; 7 bases line up with TRBD2. This CDR3 region has 15 residues. The J segment lost 7 bases and the V segment lost 0 bases, leaving 6 bases of the junction unmatched. Germline CDR1 and CDR2: PRHDT and FYEKMQ (reference sequence). The CDR3 region has the DNA TGTGCCAGCAGCTTAGGCTTTGGCGGGGGAAATGAGCAGTTCTTC. Translated, it gives CASSLGFGGGNEQFF.

This clone has just one count. This chain joins TRBV7-2 and TRBJ2-7; 11 nucleotides match TRBD2. Trimming removed 3 bases from V and 3 bases from J; junction bases left unmatched: 4. This CDR3 region has 15 residues. The germline CDR1 and CDR2 sequences are SGHTA and FQGNSA. The CDR3 DNA follows: TGTGCCAGCAGCTTGACCGGGACTAGCGGCTACGAGCAGTACTTC. Protein sequence: CASSLTGTSGYEQYF.

V and J are TRBV19 and TRBJ1-5; the match to TRBD1 covers 7 bases. The germline CDR1 and CDR2 sequences are LNHDA and SQIVND (reference sequence). The CDR3 length is 14 residues. V was clipped by 4 bases and J by 3 bases; unmatched bases: 3. The CDR3 DNA reads as TGTGCCAGTAGTACACAGGGGTACAATCAGCCCCAGCATTTT. Protein product: CASSTQGYNQPQHF.

This rearrangement joins TRBV4-2 to TRBJ2-3; tentative D call: TRBD2 (6 bases). CDR3 length: 17 amino acids. The germline V and J ends were trimmed by 0 bases and 1 base, with 14 bases remaining between them. Germline values: CDR1 LGHNA, CDR2 YNFKEQ. CDR3 nucleotide sequence: TGTGCCAGCAGCCAAGACGGGGGACGCCTGGGCACAGATACGCAGTATTTT. It translates to CASSQDGGRLGTDTQYF.

The rearrangement links TRBV6-1 to TRBJ1-5, with D perhaps TRBD1 (6 bases). From germline, CDR1 is MNHNS and CDR2 SASEGT. This CDR3 spans 14 amino acids. V was pared by 7 bases and J by 3 bases, with 13 bases between. The CDR3 region has the DNA TGTGCCAGCATAACAGGGTTTTACAATCAGCCCCAGCATTTT. Translating gives CASITGFYNQPQHF.

This rearrangement joins TRBV5-1 to TRBJ2-1, with 9 bases identical to TRBD2. V shed 1 base and J 6 bases; nucleotides not matched to a gene: 5. The CDR3 loop spans 15 amino acids. Germline V CDR1 and CDR2: SGHRS, YFSETQ. This chain's CDR3 is CASSLKRGAANEQFF. CDR3 coding DNA: TGCGCCAGCAGCTTGAAGCGGGGGGCCGCCAATGAGCAGTTCTTC.

This chain connects TRBV11-2 to TRBJ2-7; D is unresolved. CDR3 length: 13 amino acids. CDR1 is SGHAT and CDR2 is FQNNGV in the germline V gene. Trimming removed 2 bases from V and 2 bases from J, with 7 bases in between. CDR3 sequence: CASSLPRTYEQYF. The CDR3 DNA follows: TGTGCCAGCAGCTTACCGAGGACCTACGAGCAGTACTTC.

This clone was observed a handful of times. The chain recombines TRBV7-8 with TRBJ2-7, with TRBD2 matching over 11 bases. V lost 4 bases and J lost 4; bases outside the gene matches: 6. Germline V lookup: CDR1 SGHVS, CDR2 FQNEAQ. The CDR3 consists of 15 residues. CDR3 sequence: CASSSRTSGLYEQYF. The CDR3 bases are TGTGCCAGCAGCTCGCGGACTAGCGGGTTGTACGAGCAGTACTTC. The full variable domain, its missing parts supplied by reference TRBV7-8 and TRBJ2-7, is GAGVSQSPRYKVAKRGQDVALRCDPISGHVSLFWYQQALGQGPEFLTYFQNEAQLDKSGLPSDRFFAERPEGSVSTLKIQRTQQEDSAVYLCASSSRTSGLYEQYFGPGTRLTVT.

This chain connects TRBV2 to TRBJ2-5, with 9 bases lining up with TRBD1. The V gene end was trimmed by 6 bases and the J gene end by 4 bases; junction bases not matched to a gene: 12. Germline V CDR1 and CDR2: SNHLY, FYNNEI. CDR3 length equals 16 residues. The CDR3 coding sequence is TGTGCCAGCAGCATTCCGGGACAGGGTATCGGAGAGACCCAGTACTTC. Protein product: CASSIPGQGIGETQYF.

V and J are TRBV15 and TRBJ1-2; the match to TRBD1 covers 9 bases. Germline assignment: CDR1 LNHNV and CDR2 YYDKDF (reference sequence). The CDR3 is 14 amino acids. Trimming cost V 3 bases and J 7 bases; bases outside gene matches: 6. In nucleotides, the CDR3 is TGTGCCACCAGCAGCCACCGGGACAGGGCTGGCTACACCTTC. Residues: CATSSHRDRAGYTF. The variable domain in full, completed from reference TRBV15 and TRBJ1-2, reads DAMVIQNPRYQVTQFGKPVTLSCSQTLNHNVMYWYQQKSSQAPKLLFHYYDKDFNNEADTPDNFQSRRPNTSFCFLDIRSPGLGDTAMYLCATSSHRDRAGYTFGSGTRLTVV.

The chain is built from TRBV7-3 and TRBJ2-2; 7 positions match TRBD2. V lost 5 bases, J lost 4 bases, and 10 bases stayed unmatched. CDR3 length equals 16 residues. Germline V gene lookup returns CDR1 SGHTA and CDR2 FQGTGA. The CDR3 spells CASSQMTSRGTGELFF. The DNA for the CDR3 is TGTGCCAGCAGCCAGATGACTAGCCGGGGCACCGGGGAGCTGTTTTTT.

V gene TRBV7-3 combines with J gene TRBJ1-2; tentative D call: TRBD1 (6 bases). The V and J ends lost 2 bases and 2 bases respectively, with 12 bases between them. The CDR3 has 15 residues. The germline CDR1 and CDR2 sequences are SGHTA and FQGTGA. The DNA of the CDR3 is TGTGCCAGCAGCTTAGCAGGGGACCCGAACTATGGCTACACCTTC. It codes for CASSLAGDPNYGYTF. The full variable domain, completed using reference TRBV7-3 and TRBJ1-2, is GAGVSQTPSNKVTEKGKYVELRCDPISGHTALYWYRQSLGQGPEFLIYFQGTGAADDSGLPNDRFFAVRPEGSVSTLKIQRTERGDSAVYLCASSLAGDPNYGYTFGSGTRLTVV.

The V gene is TRBV5-4, the J gene TRBJ2-1, with D hard to call. The germline V gene encodes CDR1 SGHNT and CDR2 YYREEE (reference sequence). V lost 5 bases, J lost 6 bases, and 15 bases lay in between. The CDR3 covers 14 residues. The CDR3 here is CASSRESSSNEQFF. DNA of the CDR3: TGTGCCAGCAGTCGCGAGAGTTCTAGCAATGAGCAGTTCTTC.

This rearrangement joins TRBV5-4 to TRBJ2-7; tentatively, D is TRBD1 (5 bases). Germline loops: CDR1 SGHNT, CDR2 YYREEE (reference sequence). The germline V and J ends were trimmed by 2 bases and 2 bases, with 8 bases remaining between them. The length of the CDR3 is 13 residues. CDR3 loop: CASSFKGAYEQYF. In DNA form, the CDR3 reads TGTGCCAGCAGCTTCAAAGGGGCCTACGAGCAGTACTTC.

V is TRBV5-1 and J is TRBJ2-3; tentative D call: TRBD2 (6 bases). Germline CDR1 is SGHRS and CDR2 is YFSETQ. The CDR3 extends over 15 amino acids. Between the trimmed V and J ends, which lost 1 base and 1 base, there was a span of 10 bases. The CDR3 DNA is TGCGCCAGCAGCTTGATCACGGGGGGCACAGATACGCAGTATTTT. It is translated as CASSLITGGTDTQYF.

This clone has a single count. This sample includes further DNA sequences coding for the same CDR3. V is TRBV18 and J is TRBJ1-5; 8 nucleotides agree with TRBD1. The CDR3 is 15 residues long. Trimming removed 2 bases from V and 2 bases from J; junction bases left unmatched: 2. The germline V gene encodes CDR1 KGHSH and CDR2 LQKENI. In DNA form, the CDR3 reads TGTGCCAGCTCACCAGACAGGGGAGGCAATCAGCCCCAGCATTTT. It codes for CASSPDRGGNQPQHF.

The V and J genes are TRBV7-6 and TRBJ1-1, with 7 bases that match TRBD1. The CDR3 totals 15 residues. The ends lost 0 bases at V and 1 base at J; junction bases unmatched: 2. Germline CDR1 SGHVS, CDR2 FNYEAQ. The CDR3 sequence: CASSLAGDRNTEAFF. CDR3 DNA sequence: TGTGCCAGCAGCTTAGCGGGGGACAGGAACACTGAAGCTTTCTTT. Complete variable domain (other parts from reference TRBV7-6 and TRBJ1-1): GAGVSQSPRYKVTKRGQDVALRCDPISGHVSLYWYRQALGQGPEFLTYFNYEAQQDKSGLPNDRFSAERPEGSISTLTIQRTEQRDSAMYRCASSLAGDRNTEAFFGQGTRLTVV.

The chain has TRBV7-2 and TRBJ2-1; D not resolved. Deletions cut 1 base from V and 4 bases from J, with 11 bases between. The CDR3 loop spans 15 amino acids. The V gene's germline CDR1 is SGHTA and CDR2 FQGNSA. The chain's CDR3 is CASSLVGARYNEQFF. DNA of the CDR3: TGTGCCAGCAGCTTAGTGGGTGCGCGGTACAATGAGCAGTTCTTC.

The J gene is TRBJ2-5, the V gene TRBV19; 9 positions match TRBD1. V lost 5 bases, J lost 4 bases, and 11 bases stayed unmatched. Germline loops: CDR1 LNHDA, CDR2 SQIVND (reference sequence). This CDR3 contains 16 residues. CDR3 protein: CASSVTGTGRTETQYF. CDR3 DNA sequence: TGTGCCAGTAGTGTAACCGGGACAGGGAGAACAGAGACCCAGTACTTC.

In this sample, this clone turned up once. The chain is built from TRBV7-3 and TRBJ2-6; maybe TRBD2 (6 bases). Germline-derived CDR1 and CDR2 are SGHTA and FQGTGA. The CDR3 has 17 residues. Trimming shortened V by 2 bases and J by 3 bases, and 14 bases separated the two germline ends. This CDR3 is CASSLGSRRGGANVLTF. CDR3 bases: TGTGCCAGCAGCTTAGGCAGTCGGAGGGGTGGGGCCAACGTCCTGACTTTC.

The J gene is TRBJ2-2, the V gene TRBV6-5, with 9 bases aligning to TRBD1. Losses at the gene ends were 6 bases for V and 5 bases for J; bases not matched to a gene: 7. Per the germline V gene, CDR1 is MNHEY and CDR2 is SVGAGI. CDR3 length: 15 residues. CDR3 region: CASSLRTGDTGELFF. CDR3 sequence (DNA): TGTGCCAGCAGCCTCAGGACAGGGGATACCGGGGAGCTGTTTTTT.

This chain uses TRBV5-5 with TRBJ1-2; the D is unclear. The CDR3 runs to 14 residues. Germline lookup yields CDR1 SGHKS and CDR2 YYEKEE (reference sequence). V lost 2 bases and J 3 bases, leaving 11 bases between the germline ends. The CDR3 bases are TGTGCCAGCAGCTTTATGTTTTTAGACTATGGCTACACCTTC. Protein product: CASSFMFLDYGYTF.

V is TRBV5-4 and J is TRBJ2-2, with 9 bases aligning to TRBD1. V lost 2 bases, J lost 4 bases, and 6 bases stayed unmatched. This CDR3 is built from 16 residues. Germline values: CDR1 SGHNT, CDR2 YYREEE (reference sequence). The CDR3 DNA is TGTGCCAGCAGCTTAGCCGGGACAGGGATCACCGGGGAGCTGTTTTTT. Protein sequence: CASSLAGTGITGELFF.

This chain links TRBV5-6 with TRBJ1-6; 10 positions match TRBD1. The CDR3 runs to 16 residues. V lost 0 bases to trimming and J lost 8 bases; unmatched junction nucleotides: 5. Germline CDR1 is SGHDT and CDR2 is YYEEEE. For the CDR3, the DNA is TGTGCCAGCAGCTTGGGACAGGGGGCCTCTTATTCACCCCTCCACTTT. Protein: CASSLGQGASYSPLHF. Together with reference TRBV5-6 and TRBJ1-6, the CDR3 gives the full variable domain: DAGVTQSPTHLIKTRGQQVTLRCSPKSGHDTVSWYQQALGQGPQFIFQYYEEEERQRGNFPDRFSGHQFPNYSSELNVNALLLGDSALYLCASSLGQGASYSPLHFGNGTRLTVT.